The 21 T cell receptor beta chains given below trace back to one sample, sequenced in a study of beta chain features in type 1 diabetes. Whole-study findings and limits: All four CD4+ subsets of Type 1 diabetes patients contained TCRB CDR3s that were moderately but significantly shorter.

For these receptors, no antigen is known. The study reverse transcribed the entire isolated RNA, so it sequenced expressed TCRB transcripts. Method: immunoSEQ multiplex PCR; TCRdb's copy keeps in-frame clones and lacks some. The sample has about 180,000 clones, approximately 8% seen once. Sequencing was done on a sample of central memory CD4+ T cells from blood. These receptors were collected from a woman aged 35 to 49 with type 1 diabetes.

This sequence joins TRBV11-2 and TRBJ2-5; TRBD1 might be the D (5 bases). The CDR3 sequence is 15 residues long. Trimming pared 3 bases from V and 0 bases from J, leaving 11 bases between. Germline loops: CDR1 SGHAT, CDR2 FQNNGV. The CDR3 region has the DNA TGTGCCAGCAGCTTGGGGCAGATATACCAAGAGACCCAGTACTTC. This gives the protein CASSLGQIYQETQYF.

This clone was picked up a small number of times. The chain has TRBV28 and TRBJ1-2; perhaps TRBD1 as D (5 bases). Germline CDR1 reads MDHEN; CDR2 reads SYDVKM. V was shortened by 5 bases and J by 5 bases, with 9 bases between the two germline ends. The CDR3 contains 12 residues. This CDR3 reads CASSGAGYGYTF. The CDR3 DNA follows: TGTGCCAGCAGTGGGGCCGGGTATGGCTACACCTTC.

This clone occurred a few times. The chain recombines TRBV6-5 with TRBJ2-1, with D perhaps matching TRBD2 (5 bases). Trimming removed 4 bases at V and 7 bases at J, with 17 bases between. This CDR3 region has 15 residues. CDR1 and CDR2 (germline): MNHEY, SVGAGI. In DNA, the CDR3 is TGTGCCAGCAGTTTATCGAGACCCCCGGGGAATGAGCAGTTCTTC. Encoded protein: CASSLSRPPGNEQFF.

This clone has a handful of counts. The same CDR3 can be traced to other DNA sequences in this sample. The chain combines TRBV7-2 with TRBJ2-5; TRBD1 aligns across 7 bases. J was trimmed by 2 bases and V by 3 bases; bases with no gene match: 3. Germline V gives CDR1 SGHTA, CDR2 FQGNSA. The length of the CDR3 is 14 residues. The DNA for the CDR3 is TGTGCCAGCAGCTTCTCAGGGGGTCAAGAGACCCAGTACTTC. Translating gives CASSFSGGQETQYF.

This chain connects TRBV28 to TRBJ1-4; D remains ambiguous. The CDR3 runs 15 residues. Germline V gene sequence: CDR1 MDHEN, CDR2 SYDVKM. The V end was cut by 2 bases, the J end by 3 bases, with 10 bases between. CDR3 residues: CASSLRWPANEKLFF. The CDR3 DNA sequence: TGTGCCAGCAGTTTACGCTGGCCAGCTAATGAAAAACTGTTTTTT.

This clone has more than one count but fewer than ten. This chain links TRBV10-3 with TRBJ2-3, with 7 bases fitting TRBD2. CDR3 size: 18 residues. Losses at the gene ends were 2 bases for V and 4 bases for J; bases not matched to a gene: 15. CDR1 and CDR2 from the germline V gene are ENHRY and SYGVKD. CDR3 protein: CAISEPSRAGVLADTQYF. CDR3 sequence (DNA): TGTGCCATCAGTGAGCCGAGCCGTGCGGGGGTTTTAGCAGATACGCAGTATTTT.

This clone was seen more than once but under ten times. V usage is TRBV7-2 and J usage is TRBJ2-5, with D perhaps matching TRBD1 (5 bases). The V gene's germline CDR1 is SGHTA and CDR2 FQGNSA. V gave up 1 base and J gave up 7 bases, with 22 bases separating them. CDR3 length: 17 amino acids. CDR3 loop: CASSLGLATQGQGTQYF. The CDR3 DNA reads as TGTGCCAGCAGCTTAGGGCTGGCCACCCAAGGGCAGGGGACCCAGTACTTC.

This clone was counted between two and nine times. This chain links TRBV28 with TRBJ2-7; D call uncertain. Trimming pared 6 bases from V and 1 base from J, leaving 7 bases between. Germline assignment: CDR1 MDHEN and CDR2 SYDVKM. The CDR3 consists of 12 residues. The CDR3: CASSPPSYEQYF. CDR3 coding DNA: TGTGCCAGCAGCCCCCCTTCCTACGAGCAGTACTTC.

This clone came up a few times. The chain employs TRBV11-2 and TRBJ2-1, with 14 bases fitting TRBD2. Trimming at V came to 3 bases and at J to 7 bases, leaving 8 bases not matched to a gene. Germline V gene data show CDR1 as SGHAT and CDR2 as FQNNGV. This CDR3 has 17 residues. The CDR3 is CASSFKGTSGSNNEQFF. The DNA for the CDR3 is TGTGCCAGCAGCTTCAAAGGGACTAGCGGGAGCAATAATGAGCAGTTCTTC.

This chain joins TRBV23-1 and TRBJ1-2; 9 nucleotides line up with TRBD1. TRBV23-1 is marked as an open reading frame, function uncertain. V was pared by 2 bases and J by 8 bases, with 9 bases of the junction left unmatched. The CDR3 contains 15 residues. CDR3 coding DNA: TGCGCCAGCAGTCAACCGAGGACAGGGGAGGAAGGCTACACCTTC. Protein product: CASSQPRTGEEGYTF.

The chain joins TRBV20-1 to TRBJ2-5; D is uncertain. In germline, CDR1 is DFQATT, CDR2 SNEGSKA (reference sequence). The length of the CDR3 is 11 residues. Trimming pared 4 bases from V and 2 bases from J, leaving 5 bases between. Written as DNA, the CDR3 is TGCAGTGCTAATTATCAAGAGACCCAGTACTTC. It specifies CSANYQETQYF.

J is TRBJ2-2 and V is TRBV5-1, with 9 bases matching TRBD2. With 6 bases clipped from V and 1 base from J, the junction kept 10 bases outside the gene matches. This CDR3 has 17 amino acids. Germline V gene lookup returns CDR1 SGHRS and CDR2 YFSETQ. CDR3 region: CASIAGGGTLNTGELFF. CDR3 in DNA: TGCGCCAGCATCGCGGGAGGGGGAACGTTGAACACCGGGGAGCTGTTTTTT.

This clone was observed a handful of times. The chain recombines TRBV29-1 with TRBJ2-3; 11 bases match TRBD2. V lost 7 bases to trimming and J lost 0 bases; unmatched junction nucleotides: 6. This CDR3 has 15 residues. Germline V lookup: CDR1 SQVTM, CDR2 ANQGSEA. The CDR3 loop is CSDGTSGTSTDTQYF. CDR3 sequence (DNA): TGCAGCGACGGGACTAGCGGAACTAGCACAGATACGCAGTATTTT.

The chain has TRBV7-9 and TRBJ2-5; TRBD1 aligns across 7 bases. There are 14 residues in the CDR3. Germline CDR1 and CDR2: SEHNR and FQNEAQ (reference sequence). V dropped 6 bases and J dropped 5; count of bases not matched to a gene: 9. CDR3 coding DNA: TGTGCCAGCAGTAATGACAGGGTGCGGGAGACCCAGTACTTC. Its protein is CASSNDRVRETQYF.

V gene TRBV7-2 combines with J gene TRBJ1-2, with a weak D call TRBD1 (5 bases). Trimming removed 7 bases at V and 3 bases at J, with 15 bases between. In germline, CDR1 is SGHTA, CDR2 FQGNSA. This CDR3 spans 14 amino acids. The DNA for the CDR3 is TGTGCCAGCACCCCCAGGTCCAGGGACTATGGCTACACCTTC. It specifies CASTPRSRDYGYTF.

Only a few counts were recorded for this clone. J is TRBJ1-5 and V is TRBV18, with 8 bases lining up with TRBD1. Germline V lookup: CDR1 KGHSH, CDR2 LQKENI. The V segment lost 4 bases and the J segment 7 bases; nucleotides outside the gene matches: 9. The CDR3 has 15 amino acids. CDR3 sequence: CASSQVTGDGQPQHF. The CDR3 DNA follows: TGTGCCAGCTCACAGGTGACAGGGGATGGCCAGCCCCAGCATTTT.

This clone has at least ten counts. The chain combines TRBV15 with TRBJ1-2, with D perhaps TRBD1 (6 bases). The CDR3 totals 15 residues. Looked up from germline, CDR1 is LNHNV and CDR2 is YYDKDF (reference sequence). Trimming pared 5 bases from V and 5 bases from J, leaving 18 bases between. The CDR3 loop reads CATSGGGVDRYGYTF. The CDR3 nucleotides are TGTGCCACCAGCGGCGGGGGGGTAGACAGGTATGGCTACACCTTC.

Only a few counts were recorded for this clone. The chain combines TRBV29-1 with TRBJ1-3, with a possible D match to TRBD1 (6 bases). Germline V gene data show CDR1 as SQVTM and CDR2 as ANQGSEA. The CDR3 is 14 residues long. The germline V and J ends were trimmed by 1 base and 5 bases, with 12 bases remaining between them. As DNA, the CDR3 is TGCAGCGTTGAAGGGGCACAGGGACGAAACACCATATATTTT. Its protein is CSVEGAQGRNTIYF. The entire variable domain, with the rest obtained from reference TRBV29-1 and TRBJ1-3, is as follows: SAVISQKPSRDICQRGTSLTIQCQVDSQVTMMFWYRQQPGQSLTLIATANQGSEATYESGFVIDKFPISRPNLTFSTLTVSNMSPEDSSIYLCSVEGAQGRNTIYFGEGSWLTVV.

The table lists this clone with a few counts. This chain joins TRBV28 and TRBJ2-7; 10 nucleotides line up with TRBD1. CDR3 length: 15 amino acids. J lost 6 bases, V lost 5 bases, and 10 bases had no gene match. CDR1 and CDR2 (germline): MDHEN, SYDVKM. The CDR3 spells CASSGTGTGVSEQYF. Written as DNA, the CDR3 is TGTGCCAGCAGTGGGACCGGGACAGGGGTCTCCGAGCAGTACTTC.

The V gene is TRBV28, the J gene TRBJ1-4, with TRBD1 as a possible D gene (5 bases). The germline V gene has CDR1 MDHEN and CDR2 SYDVKM. The CDR3 is 14 amino acids. Trimming took off 7 bases at V and 1 base at J, with 10 bases between the two ends. CDR3 sequence reads: CASNFGGTNEKLFF. In nucleotides, the CDR3 is TGTGCCAGCAACTTCGGGGGAACTAATGAAAAACTGTTTTTT.

The chain links TRBV7-2 to TRBJ2-1; 7 bases agree with TRBD1. CDR1 SGHTA and CDR2 FQGNSA come from the germline V gene. The CDR3 contains 15 residues. The V segment lost 4 bases and the J segment 0 bases; nucleotides outside the gene matches: 3. CDR3 in amino acids: CASSWGQFSYNEQFF. Written as DNA, the CDR3 is TGTGCCAGCAGCTGGGGACAGTTCTCCTACAATGAGCAGTTCTTC.